This is a list of T cell receptor beta chains from one sample in a study of shared clonotypes between healthy human individuals. Sequenced by immunoSEQ multiplex PCR; TCRdb stores in-frame clones only, minus some. The data hold some 2,500,000 clones, with 85% to 95% observed a single time. Sequencing was carried out using naive CD4+ T cells from PBMCs. The receptors derive from a man younger than 35 in good health. Some clones in this sample may be carry-over from other donors' samples. CDR3s include the opening cysteine and the closing phenylalanine or tryptophan. The D gene is left open where the match is weak. Some rows mark clone size as missing; the rest say once, few, many or name a class of expanded clone.

j_call d_call clone_size v_call cdr3_nt cdr3_aa
TRBJ2-4 TRBD1 - TRBV15 TGTGCCACCAGTCCAGCAGGACAGGGCATTCAGTACTTC CATSPAGQGIQYF
TRBJ2-4 TRBD1 - TRBV5-4 TGTGCCAGCAGCCGGGACAGGGCCAGTGACATTCAGTACTTC CASSRDRASDIQYF
TRBJ2-2 TRBD2 - TRBV28 TGTGCCAGCAGCGAGACTAGCGGCGTGATCACCGGGGAGCTGTTTTTT CASSETSGVITGELFF
TRBJ2-1 - - TRBV1 TGCACCAGCAGCCAAGTAAATCGTCATTCGACTAGCGGGAGGGCCGGTGGGGAGCAGTTCTTC CTSSQVNRHSTSGRAGGEQFF
TRBJ1-5 TRBD1 - TRBV6-1 TGTGCCAGCAGTCGGGACAGGGGGAACGGCGGGACCCAGCATTTT CASSRDRGNGGTQHF
TRBJ1-2 - - TRBV11-2 TGTGCCAGCAGCCGAAATACAGGAAACTATGGCTACACCTTC CASSRNTGNYGYTF
TRBJ2-7 TRBD1 - TRBV7-9 TGTGCCAGCAGCCGGACAGGCAGCTCCTACGAGCAGTACTTC CASSRTGSSYEQYF
TRBJ1-2 - - TRBV27 TGTGCCAGCAGTTTAAACGGACAGATTTATGGCTACACCTTC CASSLNGQIYGYTF
TRBJ1-4 - - TRBV7-8 TGTGCCAGCAGCCACTTCCCCAATGAAAAACTGTTTTTT CASSHFPNEKLFF
TRBJ2-3 TRBD1 - TRBV7-9 TGTGCCAGCAGCCGCTTACAGGGGGCGATGGTAGATACGCAGTATTTT CASSRLQGAMVDTQYF
TRBJ1-2 - once TRBV4-1 TGCGCCAGCAGCCAAGATCCGACCGGCTATGGCTACACCTTC CASSQDPTGYGYTF
TRBJ1-2 TRBD1 once TRBV7-9 TGTGCCAGCAGCCTACCGACAGGGGGCAACTATGGCTACACCTTC CASSLPTGGNYGYTF
TRBJ2-7 TRBD1 - TRBV6-5 TGTGCCAGCAGTACTGACAGGGGAGTCTACGAGCAGTACTTC CASSTDRGVYEQYF
TRBJ1-6 - once TRBV6-5 TGTGCCAGCAGTTACGACCAAAATTCACCCCTCCACTTT CASSYDQNSPLHF
TRBJ2-3 TRBD1 - TRBV5-1 TGCGCCAGCAGCTTGGCCGCGGGACAGGTCAGTGATACGCAGTATTTT CASSLAAGQVSDTQYF
TRBJ1-5 TRBD1 once TRBV7-2 TGTGCCAGCAGCTTAGTCGCCGGGACAGGGGTAGATCAGCCCCAGCATTTT CASSLVAGTGVDQPQHF
TRBJ2-3 TRBD1 - TRBV6-1 TGTGCCAGCAGTGAAGATAGACAGGGGATCACAGATACGCAGTATTTT CASSEDRQGITDTQYF